A selection of T cell receptor beta chains follows, all from one sample in a study of blood T cell repertoires in COVID-19. Assay: immunoSEQ multiplex PCR; the TCRdb copy retains only in-frame clones and omits some. The sample includes roughly 130,000 clones, 87% of them seen just once. Sequences were obtained from peripheral blood. These receptors were taken from an older woman with acute or convalescent COVID-19. Each CDR3 is given with its conserved first and last residue. A D gene is named only where the DNA matches it firmly. Clone size is given for some rows only: seen once, a few or many times, or a class if the clone is expanded.

d_gene,j_gene,v_gene,abundance,CDR3nt,CDR3aa
-,TRBJ2-6,TRBV11-3,-,TGTGCCAGCAGTGGGGCACCTGGGGCCAACGTCCTGACTTTC,CASSGAPGANVLTF
TRBD1,TRBJ1-5,TRBV4-1,-,TGCGCCAGCAGCCAAGAAGGGGGCACCCTCAATCAGCCCCAGCATTTT,CASSQEGGTLNQPQHF
-,TRBJ1-3,TRBV6-1,-,TGTGCCAGCAGTGAGGTGGGGCTGGGAAACACCATATATTTT,CASSEVGLGNTIYF
TRBD1,TRBJ2-3,TRBV6-1,-,TGTGCCAGCAGTGGGAGGGGGACAGGGGGCCCAGATACGCAGTATTTT,CASSGRGTGGPDTQYF
-,TRBJ2-2,TRBV11-3,-,TGTGCCAGCAGCCCGTCATCTCGGGGTACCGGGGAGCTGTTTTTT,CASSPSSRGTGELFF
-,TRBJ2-1,TRBV4-2,-,TGTGCCAGCAGCCAAGGACTCTACAATGAGCAGTTCTTC,CASSQGLYNEQFF
-,TRBJ1-2,TRBV28,few,TGTGCCAGCAGTCCCCGGGGGGGGGCTAGGGGCTACACCTTC,CASSPRGGARGYTF
-,TRBJ2-5,TRBV11-3,-,TGTGCCAGCAGCCCAGGGCGAGGGACCCAGTACTTC,CASSPGRGTQYF
-,TRBJ1-6,TRBV5-1,-,TGCGCCAGCAGCTTGGAGGGACTTCCTAATTCACCCCTCCACTTT,CASSLEGLPNSPLHF
TRBD2,TRBJ2-5,TRBV5-1,-,TGCGCCAGCAGCTCGAGGGGACTAGCGGGAGGAGGGGAGACCCAGTACTTC,CASSSRGLAGGGETQYF
TRBD2,TRBJ2-7,TRBV6-2/TRBV6-3,-,TGTGCCAGCAGTTACGGCGGGAGCCCCTACGAGCAGTACTTC,CASSYGGSPYEQYF
TRBD1,TRBJ1-4,TRBV20-1,-,TGCAGTGCTAGTCAGGGGGGCGCCTTTGAAAAACTGTTTTTT,CSASQGGAFEKLFF
-,TRBJ2-7,TRBV2,-,TGTGCCAGCAGCGCCGACAGGCGGCAAAGCGAGCAGTACTTC,CASSADRRQSEQYF
-,TRBJ2-1,TRBV2,-,TGTGCCAGCAGGCTAAGGGGGGGTGAGCAGTTCTTC,CASRLRGGEQFF
-,TRBJ2-1,TRBV2,-,TGTGCCAGCAGCCTAAATGGCCCCAGGGATAAGCAGTTCTTC,CASSLNGPRDKQFF
-,TRBJ1-2,TRBV6-6,once,TGTGCCAGCAGTTCCATCACGACAGGTCATCGCTATGGCTACACCTTC,CASSSITTGHRYGYTF
TRBD2,TRBJ2-5,TRBV4-1,once,TGCGCCAGCAGCCAACTGAACTTGGGACTAGCGGGAGAGACCCAGTACTTC,CASSQLNLGLAGETQYF
TRBD1,TRBJ2-7,TRBV19,-,TGTGCCAGTAGTCTCGGGACAGGGTTTTACGAGCAGTACTTC,CASSLGTGFYEQYF
-,TRBJ1-1,TRBV2,-,TGTGCCAGCAGTACAGGGATTCAGAACACTGAAGCTTTCTTT,CASSTGIQNTEAFF
-,TRBJ1-1,TRBV5-5,-,TGTGCCAGCAGCTTGCGGGGGATGCACAGCACTGAAGCTTTCTTT,CASSLRGMHSTEAFF
-,TRBJ1-1,TRBV19,-,TGTGCCAGTAGTGGGCAGGTCAACACTGAAGCTTTCTTT,CASSGQVNTEAFF
TRBD2,TRBJ2-7,TRBV5-4,-,TGTGCCAGCAGCTTGTCACTAGCGGGAGGCGAGCAGTACTTC,CASSLSLAGGEQYF
-,TRBJ1-5,TRBV5-1,-,TGCGCCAGCAGTCAGGGGCCAAATCAGCCCCAGCATTTT,CASSQGPNQPQHF
-,TRBJ1-2,TRBV3-1/TRBV3-2,-,TGTGCCAGCAGCCAAGCTGTCAGGAACTATGGCTACACCTTC,CASSQAVRNYGYTF
TRBD1,TRBJ2-2,TRBV6-5,-,TGTGCCAGCAGACGAGGGGGCAACGGGGAGCTGTTTTTT,CASRRGGNGELFF
-,TRBJ1-2,TRBV27,-,TGTGCCAGCAGTTCCTTTTCAGGGGATGGCTACACCTTC,CASSSFSGDGYTF
TRBD1,TRBJ1-1,TRBV19,-,TGTGCCAGTAGAGGGATGACAGGGATTCTTACTGAAGCTTTCTTT,CASRGMTGILTEAFF
TRBD2,TRBJ2-1,TRBV7-2,-,TGTGCCAGCAGCTTGGGGCTAGCGGGGTACAATGAGCAGTTCTTC,CASSLGLAGYNEQFF
-,TRBJ1-6,TRBV27,-,TGTGCCAGCAGACAGAAAGTGTATAATTCACCCCTCCACTTT,CASRQKVYNSPLHF
-,TRBJ2-7,TRBV21-1,-,TGTGCCAGCAGCAGAAGCGAGGGCAGGGGTGTCTCCTACGAGCAGTACTTC,CASSRSEGRGVSYEQYF
-,TRBJ2-3,TRBV6-5,-,TGTGCCAGCAGCCGAGACTTCACAGATACGCAGTATTTT,CASSRDFTDTQYF
TRBD2,TRBJ2-7,TRBV7-2,-,TGTGCCAGCAGCTCGGGACTAGCGGGAGCGGGTGGGTACTTC,CASSSGLAGAGGYF
-,TRBJ2-1,TRBV2,-,TGTGCCAGCAGGGATAGGGGCAGTTCGAGCTCCTACAATGAGCAGTTCTTC,CASRDRGSSSSYNEQFF
-,TRBJ2-7,TRBV28,-,TGTGCCAGCGTACAGGGTTACGAGCAGTACTTC,CASVQGYEQYF
-,TRBJ2-1,TRBV10-1,-,TGCGCCAGCCAAAAGGACGGGGTTGACAATGAGCAGTTCTTC,CASQKDGVDNEQFF
-,TRBJ2-5,TRBV27,-,TGTGCCAGCAGTTTGGCGGGACCCCCCTACTCGGAGACCCAGTACTTC,CASSLAGPPYSETQYF
-,TRBJ2-1,TRBV7-9,-,TGTGCCAGCAGCTTCCGGGAAGCCTCCTACAATGAGCAGTTCTTC,CASSFREASYNEQFF
-,TRBJ1-4,TRBV30,-,TGTGCCTGGAAGGGGGGGGGTAATGAAAAACTGTTTTTT,CAWKGGGNEKLFF
-,TRBJ1-4,TRBV18,-,TGTGCCAGCTCACCACTAGGGGGAGTAGGCGAAAAACTGTTTTTT,CASSPLGGVGEKLFF
-,TRBJ2-2,TRBV5-1,-,TGCGCCAGCAGCTTCGGGATAAACACCGGGGAGCTGTTTTTT,CASSFGINTGELFF
-,TRBJ2-5,TRBV5-4,-,TGTGCCAGCAGCTTTGTTGACAGCGAGAAGACCCAGTACTTC,CASSFVDSEKTQYF
TRBD1,TRBJ1-1,TRBV11-1,-,TGTGCCAGCAGCGCGGGACAGGGGAACACTGAAGCTTTCTTT,CASSAGQGNTEAFF
-,TRBJ2-7,TRBV6-2/TRBV6-3,-,TGTGCCAGCAGTTACGCCGACTCTTCCTACGAGCAGTACTTC,CASSYADSSYEQYF
-,TRBJ2-5,TRBV6-5,-,TGTGCCAGCGGGAACAGGGCTGAAGAGACCCAGTACTTC,CASGNRAEETQYF
TRBD1,TRBJ1-6,TRBV6-6,-,TGTGCCAGCAGTTGGGGGACAGGGGGTCTCAATTCACCCCTCCACTTT,CASSWGTGGLNSPLHF
-,TRBJ2-2,TRBV10-3,-,TGTGCCATCACGGGGGGCGGACCTTACACCGGGGAGCTGTTTTTT,CAITGGGPYTGELFF
TRBD1,TRBJ1-6,TRBV7-8,-,TGTGCCAGCAGCCCCGGGACAGGGGATAATTCACCCCTCCACTTT,CASSPGTGDNSPLHF
-,TRBJ1-6,TRBV19,-,TGTGCCAGTAGTATTATCGGGTTCGATTCACCCCTCCACTTT,CASSIIGFDSPLHF
TRBD1,TRBJ1-5,TRBV5-1,-,TGCGCCAGCAGCCCATGGACAGGCCAGAATCAGCCCCAGCATTTT,CASSPWTGQNQPQHF
-,TRBJ2-1,TRBV20-1,-,TGCAGTGCTAGAGTAGTAAATGAGCAGTTCTTC,CSARVVNEQFF
TRBD1,TRBJ1-6,TRBV14,-,TGTGCCAGCAGCCAAGTAGGACAGGGCTCCTATAATTCACCCCTCCACTTT,CASSQVGQGSYNSPLHF
-,TRBJ2-5,TRBV6-1,-,TGTGCCAGCAGTGAACCGCAGCGGCAAGAGACCCAGTACTTC,CASSEPQRQETQYF
-,TRBJ1-4,TRBV7-7,-,TGTGCTAGCAGCTTAACCGAGAGCGCCCGCGAAAAACTGTTTTTT,CASSLTESAREKLFF
-,TRBJ1-6,TRBV19,-,TGTGCCAGTAGTACGGGGGGGAATGGGAATTCACCCCTCCACTTT,CASSTGGNGNSPLHF
TRBD1,TRBJ1-2,TRBV5-1,-,TGCGCCAGCAGCCATCGACAGGGGGTTAATGGCTACACCTTC,CASSHRQGVNGYTF
TRBD1,TRBJ1-5,TRBV19,-,TGTGCCAGTAGTATCCTCGGGACAGACAATCAGCCCCAGCATTTT,CASSILGTDNQPQHF
TRBD2,TRBJ2-2,TRBV4-2,-,TGTGCCAGCCGTGGACTAGCGGGAGACCCGAACACCGGGGAGCTGTTTTTT,CASRGLAGDPNTGELFF
TRBD1,TRBJ1-6,TRBV14,-,TGTGCCAGCAGCCAGACAGGGGGTAATTCACCCCTCCACTTT,CASSQTGGNSPLHF
TRBD1,TRBJ2-7,TRBV5-4,once,TGTGCCAGCAGCCGAGACAGGGATAATTCCTACGAGCAGTACTTC,CASSRDRDNSYEQYF